The T cell receptor (beta chain) described here comes from a study of blood T cell repertoires in COVID-19 (TCRdb year 2020). Notes on the research overall: The collaborator samples originated in the United States, Italy and Spain and spanned the acute and convalescent phases of COVID-19. The material from the prospective study consisted of cDNA or gDNA derived from T cells, B-cell-depleted T cells, or PBMCs. Subjects who had been exposed to COVID-19, were actively infected with it, or had recovered from it provided the deeply sampled blood TCRbeta repertoires that made up the dataset. The repertoires were made available in a free public database intended to serve as a resource for research on the immune response to SARS-CoV-2. The samples were drawn from two sources: the first 160 participants of the ongoing ImmuneRACE study, and fewer than 1,500 subjects contributed by 6 global collaborators. Nearly every sample came with metadata listing a de-identified subject ID, COVID-19 status, age in years and sex. HLA class I and class II types, where available, came from metadata supplied by the sample provider rather than from assay-based typing. Findings and caveats that apply to the study as a whole: The quantity of clinical and demographic metadata differed by source and by participant and was supplied without curation.

The germline V gene encodes CDR1 SGHRS and CDR2 YFSETQ. V ends up 4 bases short and J 6 bases short, with an unmatched junction base count of 17. From its cysteine to its phenylalanine, the CDR3 spans 19 amino acids. CDR3 DNA is the only sequence kept; it has 57 bases, read in frame from the first base. The immunoSEQ Assay, a bias-controlled multiplex PCR, was used to amplify TCRbeta CDR3 regions from genomic DNA. Under the source paper's analysis protocol: The number of nucleated cells in each sample was estimated from the amplification of reference gene primers within the assay. To quantify the absolute abundance of each unique TCRbeta CDR3 rearrangement, sequence reads were collapsed and filtered. For each sample, productive Simpson clonality was calculated by taking the square root of Simpson's diversity index across productive rearrangements. Drawn from immuneACCESS, this table holds only the in-frame rearrangements with V and J called that TCRdb kept. Clones are partly lost; checked studies trace under half to an unresolved V gene and leave the rest unexplained. The DNA was the basis for D and trimming; V, J and clone size are from that table. The sample table contains around 150,000 clones; only one count was recorded for 80% to 90% of them. Approximately 3% of the sample goes to the ten largest clones.

The collaborating institutions used their own protocols to collect whole blood in K2EDTA tubes. Collaborator samples were shipped for TCRbeta analysis as frozen whole blood, isolated PBMCs, or DNA extracted from either sample type. Remarks on this clone: Its antigen specificity is not known. No quality values exist for individual bases; no much larger clone is one base distant.

Recombination connected TRBV5-1 to TRBJ2-2, with 11 junctional bases fitting TRBD2. The TCR was taken from an older woman with active COVID-19. Source material: peripheral blood. CDR3 reads: CASSPGGTSGPKGAGELFF. The sequence in DNA is TGCGCCAGCAGCCCCGGCGGGACTAGCGGCCCTAAGGGGGCCGGGGAGCTGTTTTTT.